These T cell receptor beta chains were read from a single sample in a study of shared clonotypes between healthy human individuals. Clones were sequenced by immunoSEQ multiplex PCR, and TCRdb holds only the in-frame ones, with some missing. The table shows about 2.4 million clones, with approximately 90% occurring only once. Sequenced material: naive CD4+ T cells sorted from blood. The receptor source for this set is a man younger than 35 in good health. Each CDR3 is given with its conserved first and last residue. The order of the fields is clone size, J gene, D gene, V gene, CDR3 protein, CDR3 DNA. D genes are given only for firm matches. A clone size is listed for some rows: how often the clone was seen (once, few, many), or a class if it is expanded.

clone_size: once; j_call: TRBJ2-7; d_call: NA; v_call: TRBV5-4; cdr3_aa: CASSFPRGRGYEQYF; cdr3_nt: TGTGCCAGCAGCTTTCCTCGCGGACGAGGATACGAGCAGTACTTC
clone_size: NA; j_call: TRBJ1-4; d_call: NA; v_call: TRBV7-9; cdr3_aa: CASSLVDTTNEKLFF; cdr3_nt: TGTGCCAGCAGCTTGGTCGACACAACTAATGAAAAACTGTTTTTT
clone_size: NA; j_call: TRBJ2-7; d_call: NA; v_call: TRBV18; cdr3_aa: CASSPSGSSYEQYF; cdr3_nt: TGTGCCAGCTCACCTAGTGGGAGCTCCTACGAGCAGTACTTC
clone_size: NA; j_call: TRBJ1-4; d_call: NA; v_call: TRBV10-3; cdr3_aa: CAISMTATNEKLFF; cdr3_nt: TGTGCCATCAGCATGACCGCGACTAATGAAAAACTGTTTTTT
clone_size: NA; j_call: TRBJ1-2; d_call: TRBD1; v_call: TRBV11-2; cdr3_aa: CASSPRDRNYGYTF; cdr3_nt: TGTGCCAGCAGCCCGCGGGACAGAAACTATGGCTACACCTTC
clone_size: NA; j_call: TRBJ1-2; d_call: TRBD1; v_call: TRBV28; cdr3_aa: CASRRTGVVNYGYTF; cdr3_nt: TGTGCCAGCAGAAGGACAGGGGTAGTTAACTATGGCTACACCTTC
clone_size: NA; j_call: TRBJ2-7; d_call: TRBD2; v_call: TRBV4-2; cdr3_aa: CASSQGTLAGASPYEQYF; cdr3_nt: TGTGCCAGCAGCCAAGGGACACTAGCGGGGGCTTCCCCCTACGAGCAGTACTTC
clone_size: NA; j_call: TRBJ1-2; d_call: NA; v_call: TRBV6-5; cdr3_aa: CASSYSGPGGYTF; cdr3_nt: TGTGCCAGCAGTTACTCCGGCCCCGGTGGCTACACCTTC
clone_size: NA; j_call: TRBJ2-7; d_call: TRBD1; v_call: TRBV5-4; cdr3_aa: CASSSPAAGTGLYEQYF; cdr3_nt: TGTGCCAGCAGCTCCCCAGCGGCCGGGACAGGTCTCTACGAGCAGTACTTC
clone_size: NA; j_call: TRBJ1-2; d_call: TRBD1; v_call: TRBV6-5; cdr3_aa: CASSYSTGGNYGYTF; cdr3_nt: TGTGCCAGCAGTTACTCGACAGGGGGTAACTATGGCTACACCTTC
clone_size: NA; j_call: TRBJ2-2; d_call: TRBD2; v_call: TRBV2; cdr3_aa: CASSKRASGLSNTGELFF; cdr3_nt: TGTGCCAGCAGCAAGCGCGCTAGCGGTCTCTCTAACACCGGGGAGCTGTTTTTT
clone_size: NA; j_call: TRBJ2-5; d_call: NA; v_call: TRBV2; cdr3_aa: CASALGGRGETQYF; cdr3_nt: TGTGCCAGCGCCCTAGGGGGGCGGGGGGAGACCCAGTACTTC
clone_size: NA; j_call: TRBJ2-5; d_call: NA; v_call: TRBV23-1; cdr3_aa: CASSQSGETQYF; cdr3_nt: TGCGCCAGCAGTCAATCCGGGGAGACCCAGTACTTC
clone_size: once; j_call: TRBJ2-3; d_call: NA; v_call: TRBV29-1; cdr3_aa: CSTQQGGTDTQYF; cdr3_nt: TGCAGCACGCAACAGGGTGGCACAGATACGCAGTATTTT
clone_size: NA; j_call: TRBJ1-1; d_call: NA; v_call: TRBV30; cdr3_aa: CAWSATGEAFF; cdr3_nt: TGTGCCTGGAGCGCGACAGGCGAAGCTTTCTTT
clone_size: NA; j_call: TRBJ2-3; d_call: NA; v_call: TRBV6-5; cdr3_aa: CASNPGRIRDTQYF; cdr3_nt: TGTGCCAGCAATCCGGGACGGATTAGGGATACGCAGTATTTT
clone_size: NA; j_call: TRBJ2-7; d_call: TRBD2; v_call: TRBV30; cdr3_aa: CAWRLAGLAGQYF; cdr3_nt: TGTGCCTGGAGACTAGCGGGTCTCGCTGGGCAGTACTTC
clone_size: NA; j_call: TRBJ2-3; d_call: NA; v_call: TRBV28; cdr3_aa: CASSERDTQYF; cdr3_nt: TGTGCCAGCAGTGAGAGGGATACGCAGTATTTT
clone_size: NA; j_call: TRBJ1-3; d_call: TRBD1; v_call: TRBV5-6; cdr3_aa: CASSRTGGSGNTIYF; cdr3_nt: TGTGCCAGCAGCCGAACAGGGGGCTCTGGAAACACCATATATTTT
clone_size: NA; j_call: TRBJ1-5; d_call: NA; v_call: TRBV10-3; cdr3_aa: CAISITGRNSNQPQHF; cdr3_nt: TGTGCCATCAGTATAACGGGACGGAATAGCAATCAGCCCCAGCATTTT
clone_size: few; j_call: TRBJ1-2; d_call: TRBD1; v_call: TRBV30; cdr3_aa: CAGPVTGLAGYTF; cdr3_nt: TGTGCCGGTCCAGTGACAGGGTTGGCTGGCTACACCTTC
clone_size: NA; j_call: TRBJ2-7; d_call: TRBD2; v_call: TRBV28; cdr3_aa: CASSGTSAYEQYF; cdr3_nt: TGTGCCAGCAGTGGGACTAGCGCCTACGAGCAGTACTTC
clone_size: NA; j_call: TRBJ2-7; d_call: TRBD1; v_call: TRBV28; cdr3_aa: CASRPGQTYEQYF; cdr3_nt: TGTGCCAGCAGACCGGGACAGACCTACGAGCAGTACTTC
clone_size: NA; j_call: TRBJ2-5; d_call: TRBD1; v_call: TRBV11-2; cdr3_aa: CASSRVGTAFSGVGETQYF; cdr3_nt: TGTGCCAGCTCCCGCGTCGGGACAGCCTTCTCCGGAGTAGGAGAGACCCAGTACTTC
clone_size: NA; j_call: TRBJ1-1; d_call: NA; v_call: TRBV5-4; cdr3_aa: CASSLVGQGGTEAFF; cdr3_nt: TGTGCCAGCAGCTTGGTGGGGCAGGGTGGCACTGAAGCTTTCTTT
clone_size: NA; j_call: TRBJ1-6; d_call: NA; v_call: TRBV28; cdr3_aa: CAGGRGYSPLHF; cdr3_nt: TGTGCCGGAGGACGGGGCTATTCACCCCTCCACTTT
clone_size: NA; j_call: TRBJ2-7; d_call: NA; v_call: TRBV5-1; cdr3_aa: CASSMGGSYEQYF; cdr3_nt: TGCGCCAGCAGCATGGGGGGCTCCTACGAGCAGTACTTC
clone_size: NA; j_call: TRBJ1-1; d_call: NA; v_call: TRBV30; cdr3_aa: CAWKSSRATEAFF; cdr3_nt: TGTGCCTGGAAGTCCTCGAGGGCCACTGAAGCTTTCTTT